This entry lists 13 T cell receptor beta chains sequenced from one sample in a study of T cell repertoires in ileal Crohn's disease. The time point is: inflamed ileum from the surgical specimen. The data were produced by immunoSEQ multiplex PCR, yet TCRdb's version contains in-frame clones alone and is incomplete. The sample yields around 15,000 clones, about 92% seen once. The sequenced sample consisted of ileal tissue. These receptors all come from an adult with Crohn's disease.

The genes are TRBV29-1 and TRBJ2-2; 9 bases map to TRBD1. CDR1 and CDR2 from the germline V gene are SQVTM and ANQGSEA. With 6 bases clipped from V and 0 bases from J, the junction kept 2 bases outside the gene matches. The CDR3 runs 14 residues. The CDR3 bases are TGCAGCGTACGACAGGGGGCGAACACCGGGGAGCTGTTTTTT. This sequence encodes CSVRQGANTGELFF.

The chain recombines TRBV12-2 with TRBJ2-7; the table's D call, TRBD1, has no DNA check behind it. TRBV12-2 is shown as a pseudogene. The CDR3 loop spans 20 amino acids. CDR3 residues: CASRLEFKGLFRDSTYEQYF. CDR3 nucleotide sequence: TGTGCAAGTCGCTTAGAATTTAAGGGCTTATTTAGGGACAGTACCTACGAGCAGTACTTC.

Notes on this clone: The junction departs from the called germline gene at one end, perhaps through a read error. The chain uses TRBV29-1 and TRBJ2-3; D remains ambiguous. CDR3 length: 10 amino acids. The V gene's germline CDR1 is SQVTM and CDR2 ANQGSEA. The CDR3 DNA reads as TGCGGCGTTGAGGCAGATACGCAGTATTTT. This encodes CGVEADTQYF.

The chain recombines TRBV7-3 with TRBJ1-1, with TRBD1 matching 7 bases. The CDR3 has 15 amino acids. V lost 5 bases, J lost 2 bases, and 8 bases stayed unmatched. Germline V gene lookup returns CDR1 SGHTA and CDR2 FQGTGA. CDR3 residues: CASSPTGQSNTEAFF. CDR3 sequence (DNA): TGTGCCAGCAGCCCGACGGGACAGTCTAACACTGAAGCTTTCTTT.

The chain uses TRBV19 and TRBJ1-5, with a possible D match to TRBD1 (6 bases). The ends were cut back, 4 bases at V and 3 bases at J, with 13 bases in the middle. The CDR3 spans 15 residues. Germline CDR1 is LNHDA and CDR2 is SQIVND (reference sequence). The CDR3 DNA reads TGTGCCAGTAGTAGAGGGGGTCCGTACAATCAGCCCCAGCATTTT. Translation gives CASSRGGPYNQPQHF.

The genes are TRBV5-6 and TRBJ1-5; no definite D call. The CDR3 totals 14 residues. Per germline, CDR1 SGHDT and CDR2 YYEEEE. V was cut by 0 bases and J by 7 bases, with 11 bases left in between. The CDR3 nucleotides read TGTGCCAGCAGCTTGGGATCTCCCCCACAGCCCCAGCATTTT. The encoded protein is CASSLGSPPQPQHF.

V usage is TRBV14 and J usage is TRBJ2-6, with D uncertain. The CDR3 is 16 residues long. CDR1 is SGHDN, CDR2 FVKESK, per germline. Between the trimmed V and J ends, which lost 4 bases and 0 bases, there was a span of 10 bases. CDR3 nucleotides: TGTGCCAGCAGCCCCTTCTACTCCTCTGGGGCCAACGTCCTGACTTTC. Its translation is CASSPFYSSGANVLTF.

This sequence joins TRBV9 and TRBJ1-3; D may be TRBD1 (5 bases). From germline, CDR1 is SGDLS and CDR2 YYNGEE. CDR3 length equals 15 residues. Trimming left V 2 bases short and J 4 bases short, with 13 bases between. The CDR3 sequence is CASSVVDGTGNTIYF. In nucleotides, the CDR3 is TGTGCCAGCAGCGTTGTGGACGGGACGGGAAACACCATATATTTT.

The chain has TRBV6-1 and TRBJ2-4, with D perhaps TRBD2 (5 bases). Germline V gene sequence: CDR1 MNHNS, CDR2 SASEGT. Trimming shortened V by 2 bases and J by 0 bases, and 8 bases separated the two germline ends. This CDR3 is 15 amino acids long. The CDR3: CASSEHEGAKNIQYF. The CDR3 nucleotides are TGTGCCAGCAGTGAACATGAGGGAGCCAAAAACATTCAGTACTTC.

V is TRBV7-6 and J is TRBJ2-5; 9 bases are shared with TRBD2. CDR3 size: 16 residues. Germline V gene lookup returns CDR1 SGHVS and CDR2 FNYEAQ. V was clipped by 1 base and J by 2 bases; unmatched bases: 5. The chain's CDR3 is CASSLVRAGGQETQYF. The CDR3 DNA reads as TGTGCCAGCAGCTTAGTCCGGGCGGGGGGGCAAGAGACCCAGTACTTC.

This sequence joins TRBV6-6 and TRBJ1-2; TRBD1 is a possible D gene (6 bases). Germline V gives CDR1 MNHNY, CDR2 SVGAGI (reference sequence). Trimming took off 8 bases at V and 5 bases at J, with 15 bases between the two ends. The CDR3 covers 13 residues. The CDR3 DNA reads as TGTGCCAGCGAGCGAGGGGGGAAGTATGGCTACACCTTC. Translating it yields CASERGGKYGYTF.

The rearrangement joins TRBV6-5 to TRBJ1-2; possibly TRBD1 for D (6 bases). The CDR3 has 16 amino acids. Between the trimmed V and J ends, which lost 2 bases and 0 bases, there was a span of 13 bases. Per the germline V gene, CDR1 is MNHEY and CDR2 is SVGAGI. Here the CDR3 reads CASSYLGTLANYGYTF. CDR3 sequence (DNA): TGTGCCAGCAGTTACCTTGGGACACTAGCTAACTATGGCTACACCTTC.

The V call is TRBV5-6, the J call TRBJ1-5; the D is unclear. The CDR3 loop spans 13 amino acids. Germline-derived CDR1 and CDR2 are SGHDT and YYEEEE. The V end was cut by 1 base, the J end by 6 bases, with 8 bases between. The CDR3 nucleotides are TGTGCCAGCAGCTTGTTGGCAGGTCAGCCCCAGCATTTT. This codes for CASSLLAGQPQHF. The complete variable domain, with remaining parts taken from reference TRBV5-6 and TRBJ1-5, reads DAGVTQSPTHLIKTRGQQVTLRCSPKSGHDTVSWYQQALGQGPQFIFQYYEEEERQRGNFPDRFSGHQFPNYSSELNVNALLLGDSALYLCASSLLAGQPQHFGDGTRLSIL.